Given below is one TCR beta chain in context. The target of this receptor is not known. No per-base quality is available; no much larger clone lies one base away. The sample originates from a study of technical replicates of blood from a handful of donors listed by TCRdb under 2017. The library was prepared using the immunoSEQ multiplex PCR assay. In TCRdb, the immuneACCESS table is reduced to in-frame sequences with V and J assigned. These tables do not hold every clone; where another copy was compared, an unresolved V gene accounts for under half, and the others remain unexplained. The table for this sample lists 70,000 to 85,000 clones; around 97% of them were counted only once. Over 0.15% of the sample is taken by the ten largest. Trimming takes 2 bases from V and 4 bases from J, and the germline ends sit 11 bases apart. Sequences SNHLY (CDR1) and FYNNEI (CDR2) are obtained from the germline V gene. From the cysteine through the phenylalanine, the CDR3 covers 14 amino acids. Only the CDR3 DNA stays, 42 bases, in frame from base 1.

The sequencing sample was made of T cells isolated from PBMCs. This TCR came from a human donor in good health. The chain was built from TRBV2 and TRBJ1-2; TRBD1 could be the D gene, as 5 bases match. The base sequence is TGTGCCAGCAGTGAACAGGGAGGCGTCTATGGCTACACCTTC. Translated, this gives CASSEQGGVYGYTF.